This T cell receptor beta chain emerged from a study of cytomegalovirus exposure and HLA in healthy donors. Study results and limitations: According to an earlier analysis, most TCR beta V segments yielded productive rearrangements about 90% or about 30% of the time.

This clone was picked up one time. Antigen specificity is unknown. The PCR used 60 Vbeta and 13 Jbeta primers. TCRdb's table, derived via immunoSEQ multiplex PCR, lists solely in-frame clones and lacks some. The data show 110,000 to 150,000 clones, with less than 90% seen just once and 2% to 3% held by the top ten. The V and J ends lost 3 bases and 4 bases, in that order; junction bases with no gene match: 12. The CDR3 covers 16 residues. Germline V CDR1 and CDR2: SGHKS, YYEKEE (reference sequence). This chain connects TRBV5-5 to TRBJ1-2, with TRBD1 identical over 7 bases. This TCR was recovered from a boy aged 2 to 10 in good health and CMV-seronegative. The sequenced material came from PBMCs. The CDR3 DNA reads TGTGCCAGCAGCTGGGTGGAGGGGGCAGCGAGCTATGGCTACACCTTC. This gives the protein CASSWVEGAASYGYTF.